Below, 14 T cell receptor beta chains from the same sample are listed, as sequenced in a study of T cell responses to AZD1222 COVID-19 vaccine. Repertoires were generated with immunoSEQ multiplex PCR, while TCRdb's copy carries only in-frame clones and drops some. The sample consists of roughly 79,000 clones, about 72% of them appearing once. The input for sequencing was peripheral blood, taken on day 0 of AZD1222 vaccination. The receptors stem from an adult in good health.

J is TRBJ2-7 and V is TRBV28, with 10 bases matching TRBD2. Per germline, CDR1 MDHEN and CDR2 SYDVKM. The CDR3 is 14 amino acids. V lost 5 bases, J lost 6 bases, and 7 bases stayed unmatched. The CDR3 DNA follows: TGTGCCAGCAGTCCCGGGACTAGCGAGGGCGAGCAGTACTTC. It yields the protein CASSPGTSEGEQYF.

The genes are TRBV19 and TRBJ2-7; D possibly corresponds to TRBD1 (5 bases). V was trimmed by 6 bases and J by 0 bases, leaving 12 bases between them. The germline V gene has CDR1 LNHDA and CDR2 SQIVND (reference sequence). CDR3 length: 14 amino acids. The CDR3: CASSQQVSSYEQYF. The CDR3 DNA reads TGTGCCAGTAGCCAACAGGTCTCCTCCTACGAGCAGTACTTC.

This clone was detected only once. The rearrangement uses TRBV19 and TRBJ2-7; D may be TRBD2 (6 bases). The CDR3 loop spans 13 amino acids. The germline V and J ends were trimmed by 9 bases and 4 bases, with 16 bases remaining between them. The V gene's germline CDR1 is LNHDA and CDR2 SQIVND (reference sequence). As DNA, the CDR3 is TGTGCCAGAAAGGCGGGACCCATATACGAGCAGTACTTC. This encodes CARKAGPIYEQYF.

The genes are TRBV28 and TRBJ1-4; D uncertain. The ends were cut back, 4 bases at V and 8 bases at J, with 5 bases in the middle. Germline CDR1 MDHEN, CDR2 SYDVKM. The CDR3 totals 11 residues. In DNA, the CDR3 is TGTGCCAGCAGTTCGAACGAAAAACTGTTTTTT. Protein: CASSSNEKLFF.

V and J are TRBV12-5 and TRBJ1-1; tentatively, D is TRBD1 (6 bases). The CDR3 is made up of 15 amino acids. Trimming pared 0 bases from V and 1 base from J, leaving 9 bases between. Germline V CDR1 and CDR2: LGHNT, FRNRAP. This chain's CDR3 is CASGLVRGANTEAFF. The CDR3 nucleotides read TGTGCTAGTGGTTTGGTAAGGGGGGCGAACACTGAAGCTTTCTTT.

The chain employs TRBV19 and TRBJ2-2; the match to TRBD1 covers 8 bases. V was pared by 4 bases and J by 6 bases, with 16 bases of the junction left unmatched. CDR3 length: 18 residues. CDR1 is LNHDA, CDR2 SQIVND, per germline (reference sequence). In DNA, the CDR3 is TGTGCCAGTAGTACTTTTAACCTTACAGGGGGGCGTCCCGGGGAGCTGTTTTTT. It codes for CASSTFNLTGGRPGELFF.

About this clone itself: One end of the junction does not line up with germline, which may come from a read error. The chain is built from TRBV7-7 and TRBJ2-2, with 8 bases fitting TRBD1. Germline assignment: CDR1 SSHAT and CDR2 FNYEAQ (reference sequence). This CDR3 spans 15 amino acids. The CDR3 spells CASSPQGAKGGELFF. The DNA of the CDR3 is TGTGCTAGCAGCCCTCAGGGGGCGAAGGGTGGGGAGCTGTTTTTT.

This chain uses TRBV7-2 with TRBJ2-3; TRBD2 aligns across 8 bases. Trimming at V came to 6 bases and at J to 4 bases, leaving 9 bases not matched to a gene. The CDR3 runs 15 residues. Germline loops: CDR1 SGHTA, CDR2 FQGNSA. CDR3 sequence (DNA): TGTGCCAGCAGGCTTAGACTAGCGAAGGCAGATACGCAGTATTTT. Translating it yields CASRLRLAKADTQYF.

The chain is built from TRBV30 and TRBJ2-7, with TRBD1 identical over 11 bases. Germline assignment: CDR1 GTSNPN and CDR2 SVGIG (reference sequence). Trimming at V came to 8 bases and at J to 2 bases, leaving 8 bases not matched to a gene. The CDR3 spans 14 residues. CDR3 protein: CARDGTGGAYEQYF. CDR3 DNA: TGTGCCCGGGATGGGACAGGGGGTGCCTACGAGCAGTACTTC.

This clone was seen only a few times. The rearrangement uses TRBV24-1 and TRBJ1-1; D uncertain. V was clipped by 5 bases and J by 2 bases, with 14 bases between them. Germline V gene lookup returns CDR1 KGHDR and CDR2 SFDVKD. The CDR3 is 15 residues long. The CDR3 DNA follows: TGTGCCACCAGTGCCCTAATAACAGATAACACTGAAGCTTTCTTT. The encoded protein is CATSALITDNTEAFF.

The chain combines TRBV18 with TRBJ1-5; 7 bases line up with TRBD1. CDR3 size: 14 residues. Unmatched junction bases numbered 5, after V lost 4 bases and J lost 5 bases. Germline loops: CDR1 KGHSH, CDR2 LQKENI. The CDR3 coding sequence is TGTGCCAGCTCACGGCGACAGGGAGATCAGCCCCAGCATTTT. Amino acid sequence: CASSRRQGDQPQHF. Variable domain in full (rest from reference TRBV18 and TRBJ1-5): NAGVMQNPRHLVRRRGQEARLRCSPMKGHSHVYWYRQLPEEGLKFMVYLQKENIIDESGMPKERFSAEFPKEGPSILRIQQVVRGDSAAYFCASSRRQGDQPQHFGDGTRLSIL.

The chain recombines TRBV14 with TRBJ2-2; D not certain. This CDR3 is built from 15 residues. V was shortened by 2 bases and J by 1 base, with 8 bases between the two germline ends. Germline-derived CDR1 and CDR2 are SGHDN and FVKESK. The CDR3: CASSQRSGNTGELFF. Here the CDR3 DNA reads TGTGCCAGCAGCCAAAGGTCAGGGAACACCGGGGAGCTGTTTTTT.

V gene TRBV27 combines with J gene TRBJ2-7; 11 bases line up with TRBD1. The V and J ends lost 0 bases and 7 bases, in that order; junction bases with no gene match: 5. In germline, CDR1 is MNHEY, CDR2 SMNVEV (reference sequence). The CDR3 length is 15 residues. The CDR3 sequence: CASSLSGGTGGEQYF. The DNA for the CDR3 is TGTGCCAGCAGTTTATCGGGGGGGACAGGGGGAGAGCAGTACTTC.

The V and J genes are TRBV6-5 and TRBJ1-3, with no clear D. Germline V gene sequence: CDR1 MNHEY, CDR2 SVGAGI. V was cut by 6 bases and J by 0 bases, with 12 bases left in between. The CDR3 extends over 15 amino acids. CDR3 sequence: CASRAEAVSGNTIYF. CDR3 coding DNA: TGTGCCAGCAGGGCTGAGGCGGTCTCTGGAAACACCATATATTTT.